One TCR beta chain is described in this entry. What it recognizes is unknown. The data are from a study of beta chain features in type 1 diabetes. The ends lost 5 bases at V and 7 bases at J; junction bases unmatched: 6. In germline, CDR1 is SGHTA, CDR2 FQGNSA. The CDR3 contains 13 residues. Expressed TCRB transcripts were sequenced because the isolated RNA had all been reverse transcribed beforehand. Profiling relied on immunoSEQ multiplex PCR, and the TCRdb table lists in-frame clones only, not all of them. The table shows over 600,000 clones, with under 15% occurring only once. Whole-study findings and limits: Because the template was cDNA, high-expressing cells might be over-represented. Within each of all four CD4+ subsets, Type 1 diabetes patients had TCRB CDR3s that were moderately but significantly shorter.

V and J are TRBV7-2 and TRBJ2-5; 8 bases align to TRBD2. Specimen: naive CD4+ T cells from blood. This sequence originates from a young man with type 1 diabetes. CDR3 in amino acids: CASSPGLGGTQYF. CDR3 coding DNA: TGTGCCAGCAGCCCGGGACTAGGGGGGACCCAGTACTTC.